The entry that follows covers one T cell receptor (beta chain) sequence. Its matching antigen is unknown. This specimen comes from a study of shared clonotypes between healthy human individuals. Germline CDR1 reads SGHNT; CDR2 reads YYREEE (reference sequence). The germline V and J ends were trimmed by 5 bases and 4 bases, with 15 bases remaining between them. The CDR3 loop spans 14 amino acids. Terminally differentiated effector memory CD45RA+ cells were excluded from the naive CD8 cells, which were CD45RO-negative and positively selected for CCR7. TCRdb keeps only in-frame clones here, not all; method: immunoSEQ multiplex PCR. The sample holds around 1,900,000 clones; 90% to 95% are singletons and the top ten take 1.5% to 2%. Overall study results and limits: Generally, naive subsets (rather than memory subsets) showed larger estimated richness. Sampling was confined to blood; repertoires within tissues likely differ.

Sequenced input: naive CD8+ T cells from PBMCs. The gene calls are TRBV5-4 and TRBJ1-2; D not resolved. This TCR was sampled from a man between 18 and 35 years old in good health. Some clones in this sample may be carry-over from other donors' samples. This CDR3 is CASSTRELLYGYTF. In DNA, the CDR3 is TGTGCCAGCAGTACCCGGGAGCTCCTCTATGGCTACACCTTC.